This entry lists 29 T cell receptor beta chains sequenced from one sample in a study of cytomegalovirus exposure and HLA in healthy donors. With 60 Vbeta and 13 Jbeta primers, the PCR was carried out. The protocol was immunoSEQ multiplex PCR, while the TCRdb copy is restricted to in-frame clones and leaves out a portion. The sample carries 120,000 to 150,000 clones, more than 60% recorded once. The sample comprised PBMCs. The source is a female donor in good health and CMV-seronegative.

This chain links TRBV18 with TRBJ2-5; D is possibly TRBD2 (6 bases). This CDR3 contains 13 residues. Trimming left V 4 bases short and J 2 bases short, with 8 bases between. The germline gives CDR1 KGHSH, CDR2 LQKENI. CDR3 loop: CASSQGTQETQYF. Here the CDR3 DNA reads TGTGCCAGCTCACAGGGGACTCAAGAGACCCAGTACTTC. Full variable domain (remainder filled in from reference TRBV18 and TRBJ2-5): NAGVMQNPRHLVRRRGQEARLRCSPMKGHSHVYWYRQLPEEGLKFMVYLQKENIIDESGMPKERFSAEFPKEGPSILRIQQVVRGDSAAYFCASSQGTQETQYFGPGTRLLVL.

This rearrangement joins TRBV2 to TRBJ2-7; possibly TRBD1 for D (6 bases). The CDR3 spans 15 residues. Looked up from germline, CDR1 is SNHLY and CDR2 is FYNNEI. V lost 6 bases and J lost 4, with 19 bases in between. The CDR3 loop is CASRGGRGQRYEQYF. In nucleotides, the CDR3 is TGTGCCAGCAGGGGCGGCCGGGGACAAAGGTACGAGCAGTACTTC. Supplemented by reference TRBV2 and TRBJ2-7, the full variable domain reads EPEVTQTPSHQVTQMGQEVILRCVPISNHLYFYWYRQILGQKVEFLVSFYNNEISEKSEIFDDQFSVERPDGSNFTLKIRSTKLEDSAMYFCASRGGRGQRYEQYFGPGTRLTVT.

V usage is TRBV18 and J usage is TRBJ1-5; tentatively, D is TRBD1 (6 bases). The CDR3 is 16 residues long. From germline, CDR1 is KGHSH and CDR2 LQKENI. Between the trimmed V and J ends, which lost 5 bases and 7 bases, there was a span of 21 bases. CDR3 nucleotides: TGTGCCAGCTCAGGGACGGCACCAACGCAGGGGCAGCCCCAGCATTTT. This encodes CASSGTAPTQGQPQHF. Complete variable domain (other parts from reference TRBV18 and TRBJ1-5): NAGVMQNPRHLVRRRGQEARLRCSPMKGHSHVYWYRQLPEEGLKFMVYLQKENIIDESGMPKERFSAEFPKEGPSILRIQQVVRGDSAAYFCASSGTAPTQGQPQHFGDGTRLSIL.

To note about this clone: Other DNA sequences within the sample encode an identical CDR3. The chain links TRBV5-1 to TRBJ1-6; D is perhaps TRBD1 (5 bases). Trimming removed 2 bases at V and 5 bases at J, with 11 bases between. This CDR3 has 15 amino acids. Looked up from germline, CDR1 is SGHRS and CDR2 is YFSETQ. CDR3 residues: CASSLTGGDNSPLHF. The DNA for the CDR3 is TGCGCCAGCAGCTTAACAGGTGGCGATAATTCACCCCTCCACTTT.

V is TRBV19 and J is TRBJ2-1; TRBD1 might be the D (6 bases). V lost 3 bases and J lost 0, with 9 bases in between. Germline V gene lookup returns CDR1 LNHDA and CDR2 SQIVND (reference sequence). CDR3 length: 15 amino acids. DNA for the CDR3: TGTGCCAGTAGTATCCAGGGGAGCTCCTACAATGAGCAGTTCTTC. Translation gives CASSIQGSSYNEQFF.

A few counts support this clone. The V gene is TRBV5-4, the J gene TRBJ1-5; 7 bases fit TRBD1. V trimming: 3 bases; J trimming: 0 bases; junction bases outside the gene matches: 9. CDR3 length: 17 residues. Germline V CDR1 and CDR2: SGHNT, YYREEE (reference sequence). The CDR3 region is CASSSSTGDYSNQPQHF. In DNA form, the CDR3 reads TGTGCCAGCAGCTCCAGTACAGGGGATTATAGCAATCAGCCCCAGCATTTT.

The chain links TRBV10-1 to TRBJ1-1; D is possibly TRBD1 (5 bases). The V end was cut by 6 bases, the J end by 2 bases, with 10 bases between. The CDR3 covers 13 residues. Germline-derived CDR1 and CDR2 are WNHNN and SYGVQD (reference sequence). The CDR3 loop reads CASRRDLNTEAFF. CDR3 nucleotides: TGCGCCAGCAGGAGGGACTTAAACACTGAAGCTTTCTTT.

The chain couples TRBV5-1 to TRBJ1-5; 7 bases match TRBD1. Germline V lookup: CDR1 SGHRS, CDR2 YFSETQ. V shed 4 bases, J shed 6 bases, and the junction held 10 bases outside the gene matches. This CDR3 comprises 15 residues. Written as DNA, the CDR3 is TGCGCCAGCAGCCCGGGAGACAGGGAGGTTCAGCCCCAGCATTTT. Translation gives CASSPGDREVQPQHF.

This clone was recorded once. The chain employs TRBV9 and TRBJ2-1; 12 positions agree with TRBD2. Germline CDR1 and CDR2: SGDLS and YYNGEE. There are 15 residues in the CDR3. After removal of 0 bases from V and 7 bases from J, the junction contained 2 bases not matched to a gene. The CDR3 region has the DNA TGTGCCAGCAGCGTAGAAGGACTAGCGGGAAATGAGCAGTTCTTC. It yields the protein CASSVEGLAGNEQFF.

The CDR3 sequence is CASSLGSGLAGFGSFF. DNA for the CDR3: TGTGCCAGCAGCTTAGGCTCAGGACTAGCGGGATTCGGGTCGTTCTTC. The chain joins TRBV11-2 to TRBJ2-1, with 12 bases lining up with TRBD2. V trimming: 1 base; J trimming: 15 bases; junction bases outside the gene matches: 13. Germline V gives CDR1 SGHAT, CDR2 FQNNGV. This CDR3 spans 16 amino acids.

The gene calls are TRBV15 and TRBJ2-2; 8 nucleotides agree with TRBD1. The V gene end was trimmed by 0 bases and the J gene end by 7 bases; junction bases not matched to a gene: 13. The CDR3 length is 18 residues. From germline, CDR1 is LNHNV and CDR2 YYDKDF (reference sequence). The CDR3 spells CATSRDQARQGTSGELFF. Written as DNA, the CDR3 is TGTGCCACCAGCAGAGATCAGGCACGACAGGGGACAAGCGGGGAGCTGTTTTTT.

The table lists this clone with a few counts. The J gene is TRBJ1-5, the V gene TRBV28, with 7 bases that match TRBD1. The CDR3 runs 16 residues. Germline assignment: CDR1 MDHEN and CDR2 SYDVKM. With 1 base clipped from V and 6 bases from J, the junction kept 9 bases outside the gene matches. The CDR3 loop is CASSLSGRGHSQPQHF. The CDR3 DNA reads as TGTGCCAGCAGTTTATCAGGAAGGGGGCATAGTCAGCCCCAGCATTTT.

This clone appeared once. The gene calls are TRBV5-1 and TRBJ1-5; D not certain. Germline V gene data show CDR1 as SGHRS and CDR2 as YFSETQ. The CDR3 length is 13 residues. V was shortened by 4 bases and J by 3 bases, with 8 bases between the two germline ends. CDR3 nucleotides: TGCGCCAGCAGCCCTACCTACAATCAGCCCCAGCATTTT. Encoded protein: CASSPTYNQPQHF.

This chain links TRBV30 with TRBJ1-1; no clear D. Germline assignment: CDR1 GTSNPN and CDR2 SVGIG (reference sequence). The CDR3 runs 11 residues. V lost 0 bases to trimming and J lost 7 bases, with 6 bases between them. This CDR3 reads CAWSVVDEAFF. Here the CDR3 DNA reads TGTGCCTGGAGTGTAGTAGATGAAGCTTTCTTT. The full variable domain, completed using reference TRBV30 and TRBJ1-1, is SQTIHQWPATLVQPVGSPLSLECTVEGTSNPNLYWYRQAAGRGLQLLFYSVGIGQISSEVPQNLSASRPQDRQFILSSKKLLLSDSGFYLCAWSVVDEAFFGQGTRLTVV.

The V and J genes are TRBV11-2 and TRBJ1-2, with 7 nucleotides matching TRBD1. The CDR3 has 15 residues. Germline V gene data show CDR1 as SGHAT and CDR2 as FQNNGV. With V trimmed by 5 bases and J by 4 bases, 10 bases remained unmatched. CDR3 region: CASSPTVGQTYGYTF. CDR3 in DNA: TGTGCCAGCAGCCCGACAGTGGGACAGACCTATGGCTACACCTTC.

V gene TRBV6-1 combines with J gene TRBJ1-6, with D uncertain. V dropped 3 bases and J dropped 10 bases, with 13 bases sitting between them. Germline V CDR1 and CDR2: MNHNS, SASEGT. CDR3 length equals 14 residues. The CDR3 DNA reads TGTGCCAGCAGTGACCGGTGGAGGATGTCACCCCTCCACTTT. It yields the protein CASSDRWRMSPLHF.

The CDR3 sequence: CSADGLYGYTF. For the CDR3, the DNA is TGCAGTGCCGACGGACTCTATGGCTACACCTTC. This chain links TRBV20-1 with TRBJ1-2; D is unresolved. Per the germline V gene, CDR1 is DFQATT and CDR2 is SNEGSKA (reference sequence). V was trimmed by 6 bases and J by 4 bases, leaving 9 bases between them. The CDR3 loop spans 11 amino acids.

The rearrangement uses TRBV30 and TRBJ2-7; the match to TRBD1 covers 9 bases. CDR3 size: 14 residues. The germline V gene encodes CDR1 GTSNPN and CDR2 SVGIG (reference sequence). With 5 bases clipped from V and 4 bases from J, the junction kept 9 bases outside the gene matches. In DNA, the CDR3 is TGTGCCTGGCGTAAACAGGGGGCTGGGTACGAGCAGTACTTC. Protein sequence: CAWRKQGAGYEQYF. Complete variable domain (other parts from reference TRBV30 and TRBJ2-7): SQTIHQWPATLVQPVGSPLSLECTVEGTSNPNLYWYRQAAGRGLQLLFYSVGIGQISSEVPQNLSASRPQDRQFILSSKKLLLSDSGFYLCAWRKQGAGYEQYFGPGTRLTVT.

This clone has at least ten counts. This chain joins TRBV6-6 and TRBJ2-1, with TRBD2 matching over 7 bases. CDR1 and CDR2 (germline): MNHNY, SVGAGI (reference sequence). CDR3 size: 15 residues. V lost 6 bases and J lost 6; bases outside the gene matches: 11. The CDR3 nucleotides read TGTGCCAGCAGGGTCGGGCGGGAGCAAATCAATGAGCAGTTCTTC. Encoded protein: CASRVGREQINEQFF.

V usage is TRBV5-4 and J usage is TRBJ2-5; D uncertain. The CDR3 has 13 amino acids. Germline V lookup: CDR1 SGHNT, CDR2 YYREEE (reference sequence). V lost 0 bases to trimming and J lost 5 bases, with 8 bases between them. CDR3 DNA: TGTGCCAGCAGCTTGGTTAACGCGGAGACCCAGTACTTC. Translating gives CASSLVNAETQYF.

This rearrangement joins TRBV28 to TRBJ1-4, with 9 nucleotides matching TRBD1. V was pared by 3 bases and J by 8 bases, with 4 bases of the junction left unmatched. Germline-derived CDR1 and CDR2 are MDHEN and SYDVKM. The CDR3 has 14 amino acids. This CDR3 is CASSFTGGREKLFF. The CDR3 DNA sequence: TGTGCCAGCAGTTTTACAGGGGGCCGGGAAAAACTGTTTTTT.

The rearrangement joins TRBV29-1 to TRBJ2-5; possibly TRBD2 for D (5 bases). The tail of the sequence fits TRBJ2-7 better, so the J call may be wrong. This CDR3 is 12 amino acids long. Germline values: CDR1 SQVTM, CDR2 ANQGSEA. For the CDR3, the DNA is TGCAGCGTTGTTCACGGGGAATACGAGCAGTACTTC. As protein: CSVVHGEYEQYF.

The CDR3 here is CASNPSNEGDGNEQFF. DNA for the CDR3: TGCGCCAGCAATCCCTCGAATGAGGGGGACGGAAATGAGCAGTTCTTC. V is TRBV10-1 and J is TRBJ2-1; a possible D gene is TRBD1 (6 bases). Germline V gives CDR1 WNHNN, CDR2 SYGVQD (reference sequence). There are 16 residues in the CDR3. The germline V and J ends were trimmed by 7 bases and 7 bases, with 23 bases remaining between them.

The CDR3 DNA reads TGTGCCAGCAGTTCGGACAGGGACTCGTACGAGCAGTACTTC. This translates into CASSSDRDSYEQYF. The chain employs TRBV6-5 and TRBJ2-7, with TRBD1 matching 8 bases. From germline, CDR1 is MNHEY and CDR2 SVGAGI. Germline trimming cut 4 bases from V and 4 bases from J; bases unmatched to any gene: 6. CDR3 length: 14 residues.

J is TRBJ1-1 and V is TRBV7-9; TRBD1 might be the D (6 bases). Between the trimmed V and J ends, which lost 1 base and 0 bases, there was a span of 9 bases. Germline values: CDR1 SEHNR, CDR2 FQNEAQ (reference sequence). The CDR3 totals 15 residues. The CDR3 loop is CASSLDGQMNTEAFF. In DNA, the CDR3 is TGTGCCAGCAGCTTAGATGGACAGATGAACACTGAAGCTTTCTTT.

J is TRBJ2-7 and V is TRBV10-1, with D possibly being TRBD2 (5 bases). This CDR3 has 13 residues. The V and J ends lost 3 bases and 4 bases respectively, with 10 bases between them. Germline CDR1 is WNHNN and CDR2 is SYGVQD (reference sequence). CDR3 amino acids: CASSDPSRYEQYF. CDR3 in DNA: TGCGCCAGCAGTGACCCTAGCCGATACGAGCAGTACTTC.

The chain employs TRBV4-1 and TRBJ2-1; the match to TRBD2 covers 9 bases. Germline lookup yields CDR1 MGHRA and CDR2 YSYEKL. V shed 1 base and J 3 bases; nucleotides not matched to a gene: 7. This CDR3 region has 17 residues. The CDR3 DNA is TGCGCCAGCAGCCAAGGAAAAGCGGGGGGACACTACAATGAGCAGTTCTTC. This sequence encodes CASSQGKAGGHYNEQFF.

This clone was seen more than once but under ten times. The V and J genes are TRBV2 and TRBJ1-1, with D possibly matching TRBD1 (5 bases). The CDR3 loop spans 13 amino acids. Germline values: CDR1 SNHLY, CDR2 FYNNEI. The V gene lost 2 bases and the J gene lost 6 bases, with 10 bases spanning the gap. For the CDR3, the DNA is TGTGCCAGCAGTGAAAATCTGGGGCCTGAAGCTTTCTTT. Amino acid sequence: CASSENLGPEAFF.

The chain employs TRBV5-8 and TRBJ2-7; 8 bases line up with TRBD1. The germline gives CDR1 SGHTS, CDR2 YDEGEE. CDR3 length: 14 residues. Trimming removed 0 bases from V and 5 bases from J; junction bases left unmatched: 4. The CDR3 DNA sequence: TGTGCCAGCAGCTTGGAGACAGGGGTAAACGAGCAGTACTTC. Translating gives CASSLETGVNEQYF. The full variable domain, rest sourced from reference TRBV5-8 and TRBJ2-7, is EAGVTQSPTHLIKTRGQQATLRCSPISGHTSVYWYQQALGLGLQFLLWYDEGEERNRGNFPPRFSGRQFPNYSSELNVNALELEDSALYLCASSLETGVNEQYFGPGTRLTVT.